This T cell receptor (beta chain) was captured in a study of cytomegalovirus exposure and HLA in healthy donors. About this clone: The target antigen is unknown.

The germline gives CDR1 LNHDA, CDR2 SQIVND (reference sequence). This CDR3 comprises 16 residues. Unmatched junction bases numbered 7, after V lost 3 bases and J lost 2 bases. Findings and caveats of the study: About 180 TCR beta chains were listed as cytomegalovirus-associated. TCR beta sequences reportedly predicted the HLA-A and HLA-B alleles of most subjects accurately. Association with HLA alleles at 0.05 false discovery rate was found for 17,000 or so TCR beta sequences in a later analysis.

This PCR relied on a set of 60 Vbeta primers and 13 Jbeta primers. Here immunoSEQ multiplex PCR was the method, and the copy in TCRdb shows in-frame clones only, minus some. Found here are 150,000 to 200,000 clones, roughly 80% of them singletons; the top ten hold nearly 0.4%. Material for sequencing was PBMCs. The chain employs TRBV19 and TRBJ1-5, with 7 bases aligning to TRBD1. The sequence was collected from a male donor in good health and CMV-seropositive. The CDR3 protein is CASSISGTVGNQPQHF. For the CDR3, the DNA is TGTGCCAGTAGTATCTCCGGGACAGTGGGCAATCAGCCCCAGCATTTT.